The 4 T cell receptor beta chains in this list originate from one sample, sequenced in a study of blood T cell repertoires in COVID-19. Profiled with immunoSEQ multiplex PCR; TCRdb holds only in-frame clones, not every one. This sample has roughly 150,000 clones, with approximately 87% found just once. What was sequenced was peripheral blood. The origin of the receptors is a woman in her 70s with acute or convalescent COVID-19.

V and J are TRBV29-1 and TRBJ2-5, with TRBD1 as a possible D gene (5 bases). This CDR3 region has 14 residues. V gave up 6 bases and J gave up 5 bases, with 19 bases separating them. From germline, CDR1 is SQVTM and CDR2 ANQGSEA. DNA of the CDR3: TGCAGCGTGATCCCGGCCAGGGCGGCGGAGACCCAGTACTTC. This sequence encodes CSVIPARAAETQYF.

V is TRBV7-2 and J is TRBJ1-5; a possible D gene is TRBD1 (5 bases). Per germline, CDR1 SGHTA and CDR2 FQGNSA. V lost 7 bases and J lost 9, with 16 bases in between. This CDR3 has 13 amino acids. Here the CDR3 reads CASNDNPTGPQHF. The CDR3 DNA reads TGTGCCAGCAACGACAACCCCACAGGGCCCCAGCATTTT.

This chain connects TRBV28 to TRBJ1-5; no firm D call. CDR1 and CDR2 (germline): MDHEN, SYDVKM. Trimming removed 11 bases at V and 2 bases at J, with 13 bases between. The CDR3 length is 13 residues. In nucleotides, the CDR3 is TGTGCCGTCACGTGGAGGGGCAATCAGCCCCAGCATTTT. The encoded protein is CAVTWRGNQPQHF.

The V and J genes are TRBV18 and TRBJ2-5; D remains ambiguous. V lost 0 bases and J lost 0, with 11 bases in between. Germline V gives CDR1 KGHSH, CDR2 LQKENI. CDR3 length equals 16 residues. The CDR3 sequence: CASSPPNPGHQETQYF. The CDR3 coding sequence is TGTGCCAGCTCACCACCGAATCCAGGCCACCAAGAGACCCAGTACTTC.